Below, 19 T cell receptor beta chains from the same sample are listed, as sequenced in a study of T cell responses to AZD1222 COVID-19 vaccine. Using immunoSEQ multiplex PCR, the repertoire was profiled, and TCRdb retains in-frame clones only, with some absent. The sample has approximately 140,000 clones, roughly 92% seen once; the top ten hold 0.9% to 1.3%. The sample consisted of peripheral blood, taken 28 days after the second AZD1222 dose. Receptors originate from an adult who received the AZD1222 COVID-19 vaccine.

The chain links TRBV11-2 to TRBJ2-1; TRBD2 aligns across 9 bases. CDR3 length: 14 amino acids. Germline loops: CDR1 SGHAT, CDR2 FQNNGV. With V trimmed by 5 bases and J by 12 bases, 11 bases remained unmatched. CDR3 coding DNA: TGTGCCAGCAGCCCGCCTCCGGGTAGCGGGGGGCAGTTCTTC. Residues: CASSPPPGSGGQFF.

The CDR3 sequence: CASSLGAADTQYF. DNA of the CDR3: TGTGCCAGCAGTCTGGGGGCCGCAGATACGCAGTATTTT. This chain joins TRBV3-1 (or the pseudogene TRBV3-2) and TRBJ2-3, with D possibly matching TRBD1 (6 bases). The CDR3 extends over 13 amino acids. Trimming left V 6 bases short and J 4 bases short, with 11 bases between. From germline, CDR1 is LGHDT and CDR2 YNNKEL (reference sequence).

The genes are TRBV6-2 or TRBV6-3 and TRBJ1-2; 9 nucleotides align to TRBD1. Unmatched junction bases numbered 11, after V lost 2 bases and J lost 1 base. This CDR3 contains 18 residues. Germline V gene lookup returns CDR1 MNHEY and CDR2 SVGEGT. As DNA, the CDR3 is TGTGCCAGCAGTTACCCGGACAGGGGACTTACTTATAACTATGGCTACACCTTC. Its protein product is CASSYPDRGLTYNYGYTF.

V is TRBV5-1 and J is TRBJ2-7; TRBD2 aligns across 9 bases. Germline V gene lookup returns CDR1 SGHRS and CDR2 YFSETQ. This CDR3 contains 13 residues. The J segment lost 7 bases and the V segment lost 1 base, leaving 3 bases of the junction unmatched. The CDR3 region is CASSLRLAAEQYF. The CDR3 coding sequence is TGCGCCAGCAGCTTGCGACTAGCGGCAGAGCAGTACTTC.

The chain combines TRBV7-6 with TRBJ2-7; D is ambiguous. The CDR3 runs 15 residues. Per germline, CDR1 SGHVS and CDR2 FNYEAQ. Between the trimmed V and J ends, which lost 1 base and 0 bases, there was a span of 10 bases. CDR3 nucleotides: TGTGCCAGCAGCTTAGGCCCAGGAAGCTCCTACGAGCAGTACTTC. It yields the protein CASSLGPGSSYEQYF.

V and J are TRBV6-1 and TRBJ2-1; the D call may be TRBD1 or TRBD2 (6 bases each). The CDR3 runs to 14 residues. CDR1 is MNHNS and CDR2 is SASEGT in the germline V gene. The V end lost 1 base, the J end lost 8 bases, and 12 bases lay between the germline ends. CDR3 coding DNA: TGTGCCAGCAGTGAAGGGGGGGCTGGGGATGAGCAGTTCTTC. Translated, it gives CASSEGGAGDEQFF.

In this sample, this clone turned up once. V is TRBV10-3 and J is TRBJ2-3; D possibly corresponds to TRBD1 (6 bases). The V gene's germline CDR1 is ENHRY and CDR2 SYGVKD. V was pared by 7 bases and J by 6 bases, with 20 bases between. The CDR3 is 15 amino acids. Here the CDR3 reads CAIKEEQGIRDTQYF. The CDR3 nucleotides are TGTGCCATCAAAGAGGAACAGGGAATACGCGATACGCAGTATTTT.

This clone was recorded a few times. The chain recombines TRBV4-1 with TRBJ2-5, with D uncertain. Trimming took 0 bases from V and 5 from J, leaving 7 bases between them. The CDR3 sequence is 13 residues long. The germline CDR1 and CDR2 sequences are MGHRA and YSYEKL. The CDR3 region has the DNA TGCGCCAGCAGCCAAGATATAAGGGAGACCCAGTACTTC. The encoded protein is CASSQDIRETQYF.

The genes are TRBV11-2 and TRBJ2-1, with 10 bases lining up with TRBD2. CDR1 SGHAT and CDR2 FQNNGV come from the germline V gene. V shed 3 bases, J shed 6 bases, and the junction held 11 bases outside the gene matches. The CDR3 covers 17 residues. CDR3: CASSFELAGRKGNEQFF. The CDR3, as DNA: TGTGCCAGCAGCTTTGAACTAGCGGGAAGGAAGGGCAATGAGCAGTTCTTC. Together with reference TRBV11-2 and TRBJ2-1, the CDR3 gives the full variable domain: EAGVAQSPRYKIIEKRQSVAFWCNPISGHATLYWYQQILGQGPKLLIQFQNNGVVDDSQLPKDRFSAERLKGVDSTLKIQPAKLEDSAVYLCASSFELAGRKGNEQFFGPGTRLTVL.

The rearrangement uses TRBV7-3 and TRBJ2-1; 8 bases are a match to TRBD2. V was pared by 1 base and J by 9 bases, with 8 bases of the junction left unmatched. The CDR3 extends over 15 amino acids. Looked up from germline, CDR1 is SGHTA and CDR2 is FQGTGA. CDR3 loop: CASSLISGGPAEQFF. CDR3 sequence (DNA): TGTGCCAGCAGCTTAATTTCGGGGGGGCCCGCTGAGCAGTTCTTC.

The rearrangement links TRBV2 to TRBJ2-1; the D is unclear. Germline V gives CDR1 SNHLY, CDR2 FYNNEI. CDR3 length equals 14 residues. Trimming removed 6 bases from V and 0 bases from J, with 9 bases in between. The CDR3 DNA reads TGTGCCAGCAGGGCGGCAGTCTCCTACAATGAGCAGTTCTTC. Translation: CASRAAVSYNEQFF.

The gene calls are TRBV30 and TRBJ1-1, with TRBD1 as a possible D gene (6 bases). Germline CDR1 GTSNPN, CDR2 SVGIG (reference sequence). Trimming stripped 1 base from V and 11 bases from J, with 17 bases between. The CDR3 is made up of 13 amino acids. The CDR3 coding sequence is TGTGCCTGGAGTGGCGTGGGGGCCCTTGGGGCTTTCTTT. It specifies CAWSGVGALGAFF.

This sequence joins TRBV9 and TRBJ2-7, with 7 bases that match TRBD1. With 3 bases clipped from V and 9 bases from J, the junction kept 24 bases outside the gene matches. Germline V gene sequence: CDR1 SGDLS, CDR2 YYNGEE. The CDR3 is 18 amino acids. The CDR3 is CASSANLLAPGQRTGQYF. The CDR3 coding sequence is TGTGCCAGCAGCGCAAACCTGCTGGCGCCGGGACAGCGTACGGGGCAGTACTTC.

The chain employs TRBV5-4 and TRBJ2-5; unclear D gene. V shed 4 bases and J shed 0 bases, with 7 bases lying between them. CDR3 size: 13 residues. The germline gives CDR1 SGHNT, CDR2 YYREEE (reference sequence). The CDR3 loop is CASSIKYQETQYF. In nucleotides, the CDR3 is TGTGCCAGCAGCATCAAGTACCAAGAGACCCAGTACTTC.

V gene TRBV29-1 combines with J gene TRBJ1-2, with a possible D match to TRBD1 (6 bases). This CDR3 has 11 amino acids. Trimming shortened V by 1 base and J by 8 bases, and 8 bases separated the two germline ends. From germline, CDR1 is SQVTM and CDR2 ANQGSEA. CDR3 sequence: CSVEAGGGYTF. In DNA, the CDR3 is TGCAGCGTTGAAGCCGGGGGCGGCTACACCTTC.

The V gene is TRBV9, the J gene TRBJ2-5, with a tentative D call TRBD2 (5 bases). Germline V gene sequence: CDR1 SGDLS, CDR2 YYNGEE. The CDR3 extends over 14 amino acids. The V end lost 4 bases, the J end lost 5 bases, and 15 bases lay between the germline ends. The CDR3 DNA is TGTGCCAGCAGCCTCCGGGGTAGCGCGGAGACCCAGTACTTC. Protein product: CASSLRGSAETQYF.

This chain uses TRBV30 with TRBJ2-1; D ambiguous. V was clipped by 5 bases and J by 4 bases, with 21 bases between them. The CDR3 consists of 16 residues. Looked up from germline, CDR1 is GTSNPN and CDR2 is SVGIG (reference sequence). CDR3 sequence reads: CAWGGLAYQKYNEQFF. DNA of the CDR3: TGTGCCTGGGGCGGTTTGGCCTACCAGAAATACAATGAGCAGTTCTTC. Combining the CDR3 with reference TRBV30 and TRBJ2-1 gives the whole variable domain SQTIHQWPATLVQPVGSPLSLECTVEGTSNPNLYWYRQAAGRGLQLLFYSVGIGQISSEVPQNLSASRPQDRQFILSSKKLLLSDSGFYLCAWGGLAYQKYNEQFFGPGTRLTVL.

The rearrangement uses TRBV7-3 and TRBJ2-7, with 7 bases aligning to TRBD2. From germline, CDR1 is SGHTA and CDR2 FQGTGA. The V segment lost 5 bases and the J segment 9 bases; nucleotides outside the gene matches: 13. The CDR3 is 14 amino acids. CDR3 amino acids: CASSPGRENGRQYF. CDR3 nucleotide sequence: TGTGCCAGCAGCCCGGGGCGGGAGAATGGCAGGCAGTACTTC.

In DNA, the CDR3 is TGTGCCAGCAGTGTTTCCTTTACCTACGAGCAGTACTTC. Translated, it gives CASSVSFTYEQYF. The V and J genes are TRBV2 and TRBJ2-7; D is unclear. The germline V gene has CDR1 SNHLY and CDR2 FYNNEI. With 4 bases removed from V and 2 bases from J, the gap between germline ends came to 9 bases. The CDR3 is made up of 13 amino acids.